These 21 T cell receptor beta chains share one sample of origin, sequenced in a study of T-cell memory formation after mild COVID-19. MiXCR, applied by TCRdb to the 5' RACE reads, yields one record per CDR3 protein. The data show fewer than 200,000 distinct CDR3 sequences, with around a sixth seen just once and 3.9% held by the top ten. Sequenced material: PBMCs or a T cell subset sorted from them (not recorded which). These receptors were obtained from a man aged 18 to 35 who had mild COVID-19 (a few samples of this study predate the infection). Cell type and time point are not known.

This clonotype occurred many times. The chain recombines TRBV7-9 with TRBJ2-1; the D is unclear. Trimming cost V 1 base and J 8 bases, with 12 bases left between them. This CDR3 is built from 14 residues. Germline V lookup: CDR1 SEHNR, CDR2 FQNEAQ (reference sequence). The CDR3 protein is CASSLEPYQYEQFF. Here the CDR3 DNA reads TGTGCCAGCAGCTTAGAACCCTATCAGTATGAGCAGTTCTTC.

This clonotype ranks as medium-sized (0.01 to 0.1%). This chain joins TRBV7-8 and TRBJ2-5; D possibly corresponds to TRBD2 (5 bases). Germline V gives CDR1 SGHVS, CDR2 FQNEAQ. Trimming pared 5 bases from V and 5 bases from J, leaving 12 bases between. The CDR3 spans 13 residues. CDR3 DNA: TGTGCCAGCAGCCCAACTAGTGGTGAGACCCAGTACTTC. Translating it yields CASSPTSGETQYF.

V gene TRBV19 combines with J gene TRBJ1-1, with TRBD1 matching 7 bases. The CDR3 length is 19 residues. After removal of 2 bases from V and 0 bases from J, the junction contained 15 bases not matched to a gene. Germline V lookup: CDR1 LNHDA, CDR2 SQIVND (reference sequence). The CDR3 here is CASSIRRDRVPLMNTEAFF. Written as DNA, the CDR3 is TGTGCCAGTAGTATACGTCGGGACAGAGTCCCTCTTATGAACACTGAAGCTTTCTTT.

This clonotype was detected a few times. The V call is TRBV5-1, the J call TRBJ1-4, with D hard to call. V was trimmed by 0 bases and J by 5 bases, leaving 11 bases between them. CDR3 length: 15 residues. Looked up from germline, CDR1 is SGHRS and CDR2 is YFSETQ. The CDR3 reads CASSLGGSNNEKLFF. For the CDR3, the DNA is TGCGCCAGCAGCTTGGGGGGATCGAACAATGAAAAACTGTTTTTT. Drawing the rest from reference TRBV5-1 and TRBJ1-4, the complete variable domain is KAGVTQTPRYLIKTRGQQVTLSCSPISGHRSVSWYQQTPGQGLQFLFEYFSETQRNKGNFPGRFSGRQFSNSRSEMNVSTLELGDSALYLCASSLGGSNNEKLFFGSGTQLSVL.

In this sample, this clonotype turned up a few times. The chain employs TRBV2 and TRBJ1-2; maybe TRBD1 (6 bases). Germline V gene data show CDR1 as SNHLY and CDR2 as FYNNEI. The CDR3 extends over 13 amino acids. Trimming took 3 bases from V and 4 from J, leaving 9 bases between them. For the CDR3, the DNA is TGTGCCAGCAGTGAGGGACACCTCTATGGCTACACCTTC. It codes for CASSEGHLYGYTF.

V is TRBV6-1 and J is TRBJ1-1; D is uncertain. CDR1 and CDR2 from the germline V gene are MNHNS and SASEGT. This CDR3 has 12 amino acids. The V end lost 3 bases, the J end lost 5 bases, and 7 bases lay between the germline ends. The CDR3 DNA sequence: TGTGCCAGCAGTGACCCATTAACTGAAGCTTTCTTT. Its translation is CASSDPLTEAFF.

CDR3: CASSRTESTDTQYF. DNA of the CDR3: TGCGCCAGCAGCCGGACCGAGAGCACAGATACGCAGTATTTT. The chain uses TRBV5-1 and TRBJ2-3, with D unresolved. CDR1 and CDR2 (germline): SGHRS, YFSETQ. The CDR3 extends over 14 amino acids. V dropped 4 bases and J dropped 0 bases, with 9 bases sitting between them.

This clonotype was seen more than once but under ten times. This sequence joins TRBV7-3 and TRBJ2-1; TRBD2 aligns across 13 bases. The CDR3 has 14 amino acids. V lost 5 bases and J lost 9; bases outside the gene matches: 4. In germline, CDR1 is SGHTA, CDR2 FQGTGA. The CDR3 bases are TGTGCCAGCAGCCCGGGACTAGCGGGGACTGAGCAGTTCTTC. Translated: CASSPGLAGTEQFF.

This chain uses TRBV29-1 with TRBJ2-4, with 11 bases fitting TRBD1. With 3 bases clipped from V and 9 bases from J, the junction kept 7 bases outside the gene matches. This CDR3 is built from 14 residues. Germline V gene sequence: CDR1 SQVTM, CDR2 ANQGSEA. The CDR3 sequence: CSVEGTGGGGIQYF. The CDR3, as DNA: TGCAGCGTTGAGGGGACAGGGGGGGGTGGCATTCAGTACTTC.

This clonotype was seen a few times. The genes are TRBV9 and TRBJ1-2; no definite D call. Germline V lookup: CDR1 SGDLS, CDR2 YYNGEE. The CDR3 length is 12 residues. The germline V and J ends were trimmed by 4 bases and 5 bases, with 9 bases remaining between them. Written as DNA, the CDR3 is TGTGCCAGCAGCCGGGGAGAATATGGCTACACCTTC. It is translated as CASSRGEYGYTF.

This clonotype came up once. The chain recombines TRBV4-3 with TRBJ2-1, with TRBD2 as a possible D gene (6 bases). V lost 3 bases to trimming and J lost 3 bases, with 12 bases between them. Per the germline V gene, CDR1 is LGHNA and CDR2 is YSLEER. The CDR3 runs 15 residues. CDR3 nucleotide sequence: TGCGCCAGCAGCCAGAGACGCGGGGACTACAATGAGCAGTTCTTC. It yields the protein CASSQRRGDYNEQFF.

This clonotype was observed a few times. The chain employs TRBV19 and TRBJ1-1; D is possibly TRBD1 (5 bases). CDR3 length equals 14 residues. V lost 6 bases and J 6 bases, leaving 17 bases between the germline ends. Germline CDR1 is LNHDA and CDR2 is SQIVND (reference sequence). For the CDR3, the DNA is TGTGCCAGTAGGATCTATGCATTGGGGGCTGAAGCTTTCTTT. Translation: CASRIYALGAEAFF. Looking up the rest from reference TRBV19 and TRBJ1-1 gives the full variable domain: DGGITQSPKYLFRKEGQNVTLSCEQNLNHDAMYWYRQDPGQGLRLIYYSQIVNDFQKGDIAEGYSVSREKKESFPLTVTSAQKNPTAFYLCASRIYALGAEAFFGQGTRLTVV.

This clonotype turned up a few times. This sequence joins TRBV12-3 or TRBV12-4 and TRBJ2-1, with 10 bases matching TRBD2. V was pared by 3 bases and J by 4 bases, with 6 bases of the junction left unmatched. The CDR3 totals 16 residues. In nucleotides, the CDR3 is TGTGCCAGCAGTTTGTGGGCTAGCGGGGGTTACAATGAGCAGTTCTTC. Translated: CASSLWASGGYNEQFF.

This clonotype was recorded a few times. The chain carries TRBV7-2 and TRBJ2-7; D tentatively reads TRBD1 or TRBD2 (5 bases each). V was trimmed by 5 bases and J by 6 bases, leaving 14 bases between them. The length of the CDR3 is 13 residues. Germline CDR1 SGHTA, CDR2 FQGNSA. CDR3 loop: CASSPQRGGEQYV. CDR3 DNA sequence: TGTGCCAGCAGCCCCCAGAGGGGCGGCGAGCAGTACGTC.

There are many counts of this clonotype. The chain carries TRBV7-9 and TRBJ1-2, with D unresolved. The germline V gene has CDR1 SEHNR and CDR2 FQNEAQ (reference sequence). This CDR3 contains 13 residues. Trimming left V 1 base short and J 4 bases short, with 7 bases between. CDR3 sequence reads: CASSLEQSYGYTF. CDR3 coding DNA: TGTGCCAGCAGCTTAGAACAGTCCTATGGCTACACCTTC.

This clonotype occurred a few times. This chain uses TRBV19 with TRBJ2-3, with D uncertain. Deletions cut 5 bases from V and 0 bases from J, with 9 bases between. The germline gives CDR1 LNHDA, CDR2 SQIVND (reference sequence). CDR3 length equals 14 residues. CDR3 DNA: TGTGCCAGTAGTTGGTCATCTAGCACAGATACGCAGTATTTT. Translated, it gives CASSWSSSTDTQYF.

The chain joins TRBV12-5 to TRBJ1-2, with TRBD1 matching over 7 bases. The CDR3 runs to 16 residues. After removal of 5 bases from V and 4 bases from J, the junction contained 13 bases not matched to a gene. Germline values: CDR1 LGHNT, CDR2 FRNRAP. CDR3 sequence: CASGIHPQGPFYGYTF. The CDR3, as DNA: TGTGCTAGTGGTATACACCCACAGGGGCCTTTCTATGGCTACACCTTC.

The genes are TRBV7-2 and TRBJ1-2, with D perhaps TRBD1 (6 bases). The CDR3 length is 16 residues. Deletions cut 4 bases from V and 6 bases from J, with 21 bases between. From germline, CDR1 is SGHTA and CDR2 FQGNSA. The CDR3 nucleotides read TGTGCCAGCAGCTGGGCAATGGAGCCGGGGGCGGATGGCTACACCTTC. It yields the protein CASSWAMEPGADGYTF.

The chain joins TRBV28 to TRBJ1-6; 8 bases match TRBD1. With 3 bases clipped from V and 17 bases from J, the junction kept 12 bases outside the gene matches. The CDR3 is made up of 14 amino acids. The germline V gene has CDR1 MDHEN and CDR2 SYDVKM. The CDR3 region is CASSFGTGYHPFHF. In DNA, the CDR3 is TGTGCCAGCAGTTTCGGGACAGGCTACCACCCTTTCCACTTT. Combining the CDR3 with reference TRBV28 and TRBJ1-6 gives the whole variable domain DVKVTQSSRYLVKRTGEKVFLECVQDMDHENMFWYRQDPGLGLRLIYFSYDVKMKEKGDIPEGYSVSREKKERFSLILESASTNQTSMYLCASSFGTGYHPFHFGNGTRLTVT.

This clonotype was picked up a small number of times. The J gene is TRBJ2-2, the V gene TRBV20-1, with D possibly being TRBD2 (6 bases). Trimming left V 0 bases short and J 6 bases short, with 14 bases between. Germline CDR1 DFQATT, CDR2 SNEGSKA (reference sequence). CDR3 size: 15 residues. CDR3 nucleotides: TGCAGTGCTAGAGATCCTTCGGGGGTGGCCGGGGAGCTGTTTTTT. Protein: CSARDPSGVAGELFF.

The rearrangement uses TRBV18 and TRBJ2-1; D is unresolved. This CDR3 region has 14 residues. Germline V lookup: CDR1 KGHSH, CDR2 LQKENI. V lost 2 bases and J lost 5, with 10 bases in between. CDR3 coding DNA: TGTGCCAGCTCACCAGGGTACGGAGACAATGAGCAGTTCTTC. Translated: CASSPGYGDNEQFF.